Below, 8 T cell receptor beta chains from the same sample are listed, as sequenced in a study of tumor-infiltrating lymphocytes in primary liver carcinoma. Constant-region priming of around 500 ng total RNA yielded TCR beta cDNA. Slightly modified ARM-PCR served as the procedure for the TCR beta libraries. These libraries came from three rounds of nested multiplex PCR. Primers for the first two PCR rounds were TRBV1-TRBV30 forward primers and a C-beta reverse primer (about 11 cycles per round). TCRdb passed the multiplex PCR reads through MiXCR, listing each CDR3 protein once. The sample lists approximately 330,000 distinct CDR3 sequences; approximately 65% were seen once. Unsorted whole blood yielded the blood RNA, and germline DNA was also extracted. The sample was peripheral blood. These receptors all come from a man in his forties with primary liver carcinoma and hepatitis B virus infection.

This clonotype was detected once. A much larger clone differs from this one at a single base, so this may be a read error. J is TRBJ1-6 and V is TRBV12-3 or TRBV12-4; the D is unclear. The V gene lost 5 bases and the J gene lost 9 bases, with 17 bases spanning the gap. This CDR3 contains 15 residues. The CDR3 DNA is TGTGCCAGCAGTCTGGACCGGATGAGAAGTTCACCCCTCCACTTT. Residues: CASSLDRMRSSPLHF.

With regard to this clonotype: Likely a read error: the CDR3 ends without its conserved phenylalanine or tryptophan. The limits of the CDR3 on the DNA are not certain, so only TCRdb's listed CDR3 is given. The V and J genes are TRBV10-3 and TRBJ2-2. Germline V lookup: CDR1 ENHRY, CDR2 SYGVKD. The CDR3 contains 13 residues when both ends are counted. This CDR3 reads CAISDTDGGELFI.

This clonotype appeared many times. V is TRBV6-5 and J is TRBJ2-7, with D tentatively TRBD2 (5 bases). Per the germline V gene, CDR1 is MNHEY and CDR2 is SVGAGI. V was trimmed by 8 bases and J by 0 bases, leaving 14 bases between them. CDR3 length: 14 amino acids. The CDR3 DNA follows: TGTGCCAGCTCCGTCGAGGGTCGCTCCTACGAGCAGTACTTC. It is translated as CASSVEGRSYEQYF.

With regard to this clonotype: At one end, the junction sequence differs from germline, possibly due to a read error. This chain links TRBV4-1 with TRBJ1-2; 8 positions agree with TRBD1. Germline lookup yields CDR1 MGHRA and CDR2 YSYEKL. CDR3 length equals 14 residues. The CDR3 DNA reads as TGTGCCAGCAGCAAAGATCAGGACAGGGATGGCTACACCTTC. Protein: CASSKDQDRDGYTF.

This clonotype was seen a single time. This may stem from a read error, because a much larger clone lies one nucleotide away. The chain recombines TRBV10-3 with TRBJ1-3; D is possibly TRBD1 (6 bases). Germline CDR1 ENHRY, CDR2 SYGVKD. V was pared by 8 bases and J by 0 bases, with 14 bases between. The CDR3 totals 15 residues. DNA of the CDR3: TGTGCCATCTGTGGCGGGACACGCTCTGGAAACACCATATATTTT. It yields the protein CAICGGTRSGNTIYF.

The sample holds many counts of this clonotype. This chain uses TRBV12-3 or TRBV12-4 with TRBJ2-4; D perhaps matches TRBD2 (6 bases). Trimming left V 3 bases short and J 2 bases short, with 14 bases between. The length of the CDR3 is 16 residues. The CDR3, as DNA: TGTGCCAGCAGTTTTTTCGGGAGTGGGTCCAAAAACATTCAGTACTTC. Translation: CASSFFGSGSKNIQYF.

The sample holds many counts of this clonotype. The chain is built from TRBV29-1 and TRBJ1-2; 7 nucleotides align to TRBD1. There are 12 residues in the CDR3. J was trimmed by 4 bases and V by 7 bases; bases with no gene match: 6. Germline V gene lookup returns CDR1 SQVTM and CDR2 ANQGSEA. The CDR3 nucleotides read TGCAGCGGGGGGACAGCAGGCTATGGCTACACCTTC. This codes for CSGGTAGYGYTF. Combining the CDR3 with reference TRBV29-1 and TRBJ1-2 gives the whole variable domain SAVISQKPSRDICQRGTSLTIQCQVDSQVTMMFWYRQQPGQSLTLIATANQGSEATYESGFVIDKFPISRPNLTFSTLTVSNMSPEDSSIYLCSGGTAGYGYTFGSGTRLTVV.

Notes on this clonotype: Since a much larger clone is just one base distant, this may be a read error. V is TRBV4-3 and J is TRBJ1-6, with TRBD1 matching 8 bases. Germline CDR1 LGHNA, CDR2 YSLEER. CDR3 size: 16 residues. This CDR3 is CASNQDPGQGRGSRHF. CDR3 nucleotides: TGCGCCAGCAACCAAGATCCCGGACAGGGACGGGGGTCACGCCACTTT.